This entry lists 30 T cell receptor beta chains sequenced from one sample in a study of neoadjuvant nivolumab and ipilimumab in lung cancer. The data were produced by immunoSEQ multiplex PCR, yet TCRdb's version contains in-frame clones alone and is incomplete. The data hold approximately 1,900 clones, with roughly 80% observed a single time. The starting material was tumor tissue, obtained before neoadjuvant nivolumab, alone or with ipilimumab. The receptors derive from an adult with non-small cell lung cancer.

The gene calls are TRBV7-3 and TRBJ1-1; D is perhaps TRBD1 (5 bases). The CDR3 is 18 amino acids. Trimming stripped 1 base from V and 2 bases from J, with 20 bases between. CDR1 is SGHTA, CDR2 FQGTGA, per germline. The CDR3 spells CASSLISLSGRGNTEAFF. DNA of the CDR3: TGTGCCAGCAGCTTAATTTCTTTGTCAGGGAGAGGAAACACTGAAGCTTTCTTT. Full variable domain (remainder filled in from reference TRBV7-3 and TRBJ1-1): GAGVSQTPSNKVTEKGKYVELRCDPISGHTALYWYRQSLGQGPEFLIYFQGTGAADDSGLPNDRFFAVRPEGSVSTLKIQRTERGDSAVYLCASSLISLSGRGNTEAFFGQGTRLTVV.

V usage is TRBV7-3 and J usage is TRBJ2-1, with 7 nucleotides matching TRBD1. The CDR3 sequence is 12 residues long. CDR1 is SGHTA and CDR2 is FQGTGA in the germline V gene. Trimming at V came to 5 bases and at J to 11 bases, leaving 6 bases not matched to a gene. The CDR3 loop reads CASSADRDQQFF. The CDR3 DNA reads TGTGCCAGCAGCGCCGACAGGGATCAGCAGTTCTTC. The full variable domain, completed using reference TRBV7-3 and TRBJ2-1, is GAGVSQTPSNKVTEKGKYVELRCDPISGHTALYWYRQSLGQGPEFLIYFQGTGAADDSGLPNDRFFAVRPEGSVSTLKIQRTERGDSAVYLCASSADRDQQFFGPGTRLTVL.

The V and J genes are TRBV19 and TRBJ2-5; 11 bases fit TRBD1. J gave up 4 bases and V 9 bases, and 4 bases lay outside the gene matches. The CDR3 has 13 amino acids. Germline CDR1 reads LNHDA; CDR2 reads SQIVND (reference sequence). CDR3: CASGTGGSETQYF. CDR3 nucleotide sequence: TGTGCCAGCGGGACAGGGGGTTCAGAGACCCAGTACTTC.

This sequence joins TRBV7-7 and TRBJ2-1; 11 nucleotides line up with TRBD2. CDR3 length: 15 residues. Germline V gene sequence: CDR1 SSHAT, CDR2 FNYEAQ (reference sequence). J lost 4 bases, V lost 5 bases, and 4 bases had no gene match. This CDR3 reads CASSPLAGAYNEQFF. As DNA, the CDR3 is TGTGCCAGCAGCCCACTAGCGGGAGCTTACAATGAGCAGTTCTTC. The variable domain in full, completed from reference TRBV7-7 and TRBJ2-1, reads GAGVSQSPRYKVTKRGQDVTLRCDPISSHATLYWYQQALGQGPEFLTYFNYEAQPDKSGLPSDRFSAERPEGSISTLTIQRTEQRDSAMYRCASSPLAGAYNEQFFGPGTRLTVL.

The CDR3 is CASSSTLGGSSYEQYF. The DNA of the CDR3 is TGTGCCAGCAGTTCCACCTTGGGGGGGAGCTCCTACGAGCAGTACTTC. This chain links TRBV6-6 with TRBJ2-7, with TRBD2 identical over 7 bases. Germline trimming cut 4 bases from V and 0 bases from J; bases unmatched to any gene: 9. There are 16 residues in the CDR3. The germline V gene encodes CDR1 MNHNY and CDR2 SVGAGI (reference sequence).

This sequence joins TRBV7-2 and TRBJ1-2, with 8 bases fitting TRBD1. With V trimmed by 5 bases and J by 5 bases, 4 bases remained unmatched. The CDR3 is 13 amino acids. Germline lookup yields CDR1 SGHTA and CDR2 FQGNSA. CDR3 DNA: TGTGCCAGCAGCCAGGACAGGGTGTATGGCTACACCTTC. Its protein is CASSQDRVYGYTF. Filled out from reference TRBV7-2 and TRBJ1-2, the complete variable domain reads GAGVSQSPSNKVTEKGKDVELRCDPISGHTALYWYRQSLGQGLEFLIYFQGNSAPDKSGLPSDRFSAERTGGSVSTLTIQRTQQEDSAVYLCASSQDRVYGYTFGSGTRLTVV.

The genes are TRBV6-5 and TRBJ1-3, with TRBD1 identical over 9 bases. V lost 0 bases, J lost 5 bases, and 2 bases stayed unmatched. This CDR3 has 15 residues. From germline, CDR1 is MNHEY and CDR2 SVGAGI. CDR3 DNA sequence: TGTGCCAGCAGTTACTCGGGGACAGGGCGAAACACCATATATTTT. Protein: CASSYSGTGRNTIYF.

This chain joins TRBV9 and TRBJ1-2, with 8 bases aligning to TRBD1. The CDR3 spans 15 residues. With 0 bases clipped from V and 4 bases from J, the junction kept 5 bases outside the gene matches. Germline V CDR1 and CDR2: SGDLS, YYNGEE. The CDR3 loop reads CASSVGQGAAYGYTF. CDR3 in DNA: TGTGCCAGCAGCGTAGGCCAGGGGGCCGCCTATGGCTACACCTTC.

This clone was found a few times. The genes are TRBV5-7 and TRBJ1-2; D is uncertain. TRBV5-7 is treated as an ORF (open reading frame) with a function not yet certain. The CDR3 consists of 19 residues. Deletions cut 0 bases from V and 1 base from J, with 22 bases between. CDR3 loop: CASSLGLGPSVHINYGYTF. CDR3 sequence (DNA): TGTGCCAGCAGCTTGGGTTTAGGGCCAAGCGTACATATTAACTATGGCTACACCTTC.

The chain joins TRBV6-5 to TRBJ2-6, with a tentative D call TRBD1 (7 bases). The CDR3 is 15 amino acids. The germline V gene has CDR1 MNHEY and CDR2 SVGAGI. Trimming cost V 0 bases and J 13 bases, with 16 bases left between them. CDR3 loop: CASSYSPEGARVLTF. In nucleotides, the CDR3 is TGTGCCAGCAGTTACTCGCCGGAGGGGGCGCGAGTCCTGACTTTC.

The genes are TRBV30 and TRBJ1-5; 7 bases align to TRBD1. The germline CDR1 and CDR2 sequences are GTSNPN and SVGIG (reference sequence). The CDR3 loop spans 16 amino acids. Trimming took 1 base from V and 1 from J; bases not matched to a gene: 7. For the CDR3, the DNA is TGTGCCTGGAGTGGACAGGGAGTCGGGAGCAATCAGCCCCAGCATTTT. It yields the protein CAWSGQGVGSNQPQHF.

V usage is TRBV7-2 and J usage is TRBJ1-2, with 8 bases aligning to TRBD1. Germline trimming cut 2 bases from V and 5 bases from J; bases unmatched to any gene: 7. The germline V gene encodes CDR1 SGHTA and CDR2 FQGNSA. The CDR3 length is 15 residues. The CDR3 here is CASSLSRTGSYGYTF. CDR3 nucleotides: TGTGCCAGCAGCTTAAGTAGGACAGGGTCGTATGGCTACACCTTC.

V and J are TRBV5-5 and TRBJ1-2; 11 nucleotides agree with TRBD1. J lost 7 bases, V lost 4 bases, and 9 bases had no gene match. The CDR3 spans 15 residues. CDR1 is SGHKS, CDR2 YYEKEE, per germline (reference sequence). CDR3 sequence: CASSELWTGGFGYTF. CDR3 in DNA: TGTGCCAGCAGCGAGTTGTGGACAGGGGGCTTTGGCTACACCTTC.

The chain couples TRBV7-9 to TRBJ2-2, with 8 positions matching TRBD2. The junction had 5 bases not matched to a gene; V was cut back by 3 bases and J by 5 bases. Germline loops: CDR1 SEHNR, CDR2 FQNEAQ (reference sequence). The CDR3 has 15 residues. The CDR3 region is CASSLELAVTGELFF. The CDR3 DNA reads as TGTGCCAGCAGCTTGGAACTAGCGGTTACCGGGGAGCTGTTTTTT.

This chain links TRBV6-1 with TRBJ1-4, with a tentative D call TRBD1 (5 bases). Germline V CDR1 and CDR2: MNHNS, SASEGT. The CDR3 is 15 amino acids. The V and J ends lost 4 bases and 5 bases respectively, with 14 bases between them. The chain's CDR3 is CASSVLGVRNEKLFF. CDR3 coding DNA: TGTGCCAGCAGTGTCTTGGGGGTCCGAAATGAAAAACTGTTTTTT.

The chain is built from TRBV7-8 and TRBJ1-2, with 9 bases aligning to TRBD1. This CDR3 is 16 amino acids long. V dropped 1 base and J dropped 5; count of bases not matched to a gene: 8. Germline values: CDR1 SGHVS, CDR2 FQNEAQ. CDR3 in DNA: TGTGCCAGCAGCTTAGGGTCACAGGGGGCGGGTTATGGCTACACCTTC. It codes for CASSLGSQGAGYGYTF.

This clone was seen just once. J is TRBJ2-7 and V is TRBV19, with D perhaps matching TRBD1 (7 bases). Germline values: CDR1 LNHDA, CDR2 SQIVND (reference sequence). Trimming left V 4 bases short and J 2 bases short, with 12 bases between. The CDR3 has 14 residues. The CDR3 sequence is CASSSAGTAYEQYF. CDR3 sequence (DNA): TGTGCCAGTAGTAGTGCGGGGACAGCCTACGAGCAGTACTTC.

The CDR3 sequence: CASRARGSGNLNQPQHF. The DNA for the CDR3 is TGTGCCAGTAGGGCCAGGGGGTCTGGTAATCTCAATCAGCCCCAGCATTTT. The chain has TRBV19 and TRBJ1-5; 7 nucleotides line up with TRBD1. The CDR3 spans 17 residues. With 6 bases clipped from V and 3 bases from J, the junction kept 14 bases outside the gene matches. The germline V gene encodes CDR1 LNHDA and CDR2 SQIVND (reference sequence).

Details on this clone: Relative to the germline gene, one junction end is altered; a read error may explain this. The chain is built from TRBV5-6 and TRBJ2-5, with a weak D call TRBD2 (6 bases). The J call is uncertain, as TRBJ2-7 better fits the DNA end. Germline CDR1 is SGHDT and CDR2 is YYEEEE. The CDR3 spans 15 residues. The CDR3 here is CASSLRGYVSSEQYF. The CDR3 bases are TGTGCCAGCAGCTTGCGGGGGTACGTCTCCTCCGAGCAGTACTTC.

The gene calls are TRBV28 and TRBJ1-4; the D gene is possibly TRBD1 (6 bases). V dropped 1 base and J dropped 2 bases, with 11 bases sitting between them. The CDR3 loop spans 16 amino acids. CDR1 MDHEN and CDR2 SYDVKM come from the germline V gene. CDR3: CASSLLGADTNEKLFF. In DNA form, the CDR3 reads TGTGCCAGCAGTTTATTGGGGGCAGATACTAATGAAAAACTGTTTTTT.

This chain connects TRBV6-6 to TRBJ2-1, with 8 bases matching TRBD2. CDR3 length: 10 residues. The V and J ends lost 8 bases and 15 bases, in that order; junction bases with no gene match: 6. From germline, CDR1 is MNHNY and CDR2 SVGAGI (reference sequence). DNA for the CDR3: TGTGCCAGCGGTGGCGGGAGGAGGTTCTTC. Its translation: CASGGGRRFF.

V gene TRBV15 combines with J gene TRBJ1-3; D might be TRBD1 (5 bases). There are 13 residues in the CDR3. V lost 0 bases and J lost 11, with 11 bases in between. In germline, CDR1 is LNHNV, CDR2 YYDKDF (reference sequence). Written as DNA, the CDR3 is TGTGCCACCAGCAGAGATGGGGACTCCTCCATATATTTT. Amino acid sequence: CATSRDGDSSIYF. The whole variable domain, filled in from reference TRBV15 and TRBJ1-3, reads DAMVIQNPRYQVTQFGKPVTLSCSQTLNHNVMYWYQQKSSQAPKLLFHYYDKDFNNEADTPDNFQSRRPNTSFCFLDIRSPGLGDTAMYLCATSRDGDSSIYFGEGSWLTVV.

The V call is TRBV28, the J call TRBJ1-5; TRBD1 is a possible D gene (5 bases). V was pared by 0 bases and J by 2 bases, with 8 bases between. The germline V gene has CDR1 MDHEN and CDR2 SYDVKM. This CDR3 contains 15 residues. The CDR3 bases are TGTGCCAGCAGTTTATGGGGGCCGGGCAATCAGCCCCAGCATTTT. Its protein product is CASSLWGPGNQPQHF.

This rearrangement joins TRBV27 to TRBJ2-7, with 11 bases aligning to TRBD1. V lost 6 bases, J lost 5 bases, and 12 bases stayed unmatched. The CDR3 spans 16 residues. CDR1 and CDR2 (germline): MNHEY, SMNVEV (reference sequence). The CDR3 DNA sequence: TGTGCCAGCAGGTACTTAATCGGGACAGGGGGACACGAGCAGTACTTC. This codes for CASRYLIGTGGHEQYF.

V gene TRBV6-6 combines with J gene TRBJ2-7; the match to TRBD2 covers 13 bases. The CDR3 consists of 15 residues. CDR1 is MNHNY, CDR2 SVGAGI, per germline (reference sequence). With 6 bases clipped from V and 5 bases from J, the junction kept 7 bases outside the gene matches. In DNA, the CDR3 is TGTGCCAGCAGCCGGACTAGCGGGAGAAATAACGAGCAGTACTTC. This sequence encodes CASSRTSGRNNEQYF.

The gene calls are TRBV7-2 and TRBJ2-5; unclear D gene. CDR3 length: 11 residues. V was cut by 3 bases and J by 1 base, with 0 bases left in between. Germline values: CDR1 SGHTA, CDR2 FQGNSA. The CDR3 protein is CASSFQETQYF. The CDR3 DNA sequence: TGTGCCAGCAGCTTCCAAGAGACCCAGTACTTC.

Only one count was recorded for this clone. The CDR3 DNA follows: TGTGCCAGCAGCCATGGACAGGATCGCGAGCAGTACTTC. Translating gives CASSHGQDREQYF. This sequence joins TRBV11-1 and TRBJ2-7, with 7 bases aligning to TRBD1. J gave up 6 bases and V 5 bases, and 7 bases lay outside the gene matches. Per germline, CDR1 SGHAT and CDR2 FQDESV (reference sequence). CDR3 length: 13 residues.

The chain couples TRBV7-9 to TRBJ2-3, with 13 bases that match TRBD2. This CDR3 region has 15 residues. With 3 bases clipped from V and 5 bases from J, the junction kept 2 bases outside the gene matches. Germline V gives CDR1 SEHNR, CDR2 FQNEAQ (reference sequence). CDR3 region: CASSLTSGRLDTQYF. CDR3 DNA: TGTGCCAGCAGCTTGACTAGCGGGAGGTTAGATACGCAGTATTTT.

This clone came up once. The chain joins TRBV4-1 to TRBJ1-2; 8 bases are shared with TRBD1. Trimming at V came to 3 bases and at J to 4 bases, leaving 19 bases not matched to a gene. The CDR3 contains 19 residues. The germline gives CDR1 MGHRA, CDR2 YSYEKL. The CDR3 is CASSHPGGQGALGGYGYTF. CDR3 coding DNA: TGCGCCAGCAGCCACCCCGGAGGGCAGGGGGCACTGGGTGGCTATGGCTACACCTTC.

This clone was seen a handful of times. CDR3 region: CAIRDGTGANTEAFF. CDR3 nucleotide sequence: TGTGCCATCAGAGATGGGACAGGGGCGAACACTGAAGCTTTCTTT. The V gene is TRBV10-3, the J gene TRBJ1-1; 10 nucleotides align to TRBD1. V shed 6 bases, J shed 1 base, and the junction held 5 bases outside the gene matches. The CDR3 totals 15 residues. Germline V lookup: CDR1 ENHRY, CDR2 SYGVKD.